This TCR beta chain was sequenced in a study of Graves' ophthalmopathy and Graves' hyperthyroidism. Of note for this clonotype: At one boundary the junction diverges from the germline segment, which might be a read error.

The PBMCs were taken from under 12 ml of fresh peripheral blood. The CDR3 contains 13 residues. CDR1 and CDR2 from the germline V gene are WSHSY and SAAADI. Amplification targeted the TCR beta CDR3 regions, with RNA transcripts as the source material. HTBI primers were used in a first-round RT-PCR, which preceded a second-round multiplex PCR. Each CDR3 protein gets one entry after TCRdb re-called the multiplex PCR reads with MiXCR. The table lists 600,000 to 950,000 distinct CDR3 sequences, around 40% of them singletons, with roughly 45% in the top ten. The chain is built from TRBV10-2 and TRBJ1-2; 7 positions match TRBD1. This sequence was found in an adult man with Graves' ophthalmopathy. Input material: peripheral blood. The CDR3 sequence is CASRKTGLDGYTF. CDR3 nucleotides: TGTGCCAGCAGGAAGACAGGGTTGGATGGCTACACCTTC.